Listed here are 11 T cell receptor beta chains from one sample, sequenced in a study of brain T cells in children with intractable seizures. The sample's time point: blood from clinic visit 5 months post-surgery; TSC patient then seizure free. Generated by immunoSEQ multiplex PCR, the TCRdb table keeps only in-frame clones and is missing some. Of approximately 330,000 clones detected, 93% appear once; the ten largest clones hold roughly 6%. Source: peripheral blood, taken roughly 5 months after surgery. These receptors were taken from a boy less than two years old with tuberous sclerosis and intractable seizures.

In nucleotides, the CDR3 is TGTGCCAGCGGTGTGGCCGCTAATCCTTTTAACTATGGCTACACCTTC. It yields the protein CASGVAANPFNYGYTF. The chain recombines TRBV6-9 with TRBJ1-2; D is unresolved. In germline, CDR1 is MNHGY, CDR2 SVAAGI. The CDR3 covers 16 residues. V was clipped by 8 bases and J by 1 base, with 20 bases between them.

CDR3 coding DNA: TGTGCCAGCAGCTTTTCTGGGGCCATCACTGAAGCTTTCTTT. Translation: CASSFSGAITEAFF. The chain recombines TRBV5-4 with TRBJ1-1, with D perhaps TRBD1 (5 bases). V shed 2 bases and J shed 4 bases, with 12 bases lying between them. Germline V lookup: CDR1 SGHNT, CDR2 YYREEE (reference sequence). The CDR3 is 14 residues long.

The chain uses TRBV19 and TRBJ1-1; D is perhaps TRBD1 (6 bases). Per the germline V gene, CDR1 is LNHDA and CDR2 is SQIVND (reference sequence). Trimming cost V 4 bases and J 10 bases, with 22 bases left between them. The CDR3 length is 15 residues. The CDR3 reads CASSKAGDQSARAFF. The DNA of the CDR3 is TGTGCCAGTAGTAAAGCAGGGGACCAATCGGCCCGAGCTTTCTTT.

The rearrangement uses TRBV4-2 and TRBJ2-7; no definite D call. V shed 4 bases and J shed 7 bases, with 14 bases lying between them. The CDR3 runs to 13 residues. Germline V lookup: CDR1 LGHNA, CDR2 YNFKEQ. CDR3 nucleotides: TGTGCCAGCAGCCCCTCGGCTGGGTTGGAGCAGTACTTC. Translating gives CASSPSAGLEQYF.

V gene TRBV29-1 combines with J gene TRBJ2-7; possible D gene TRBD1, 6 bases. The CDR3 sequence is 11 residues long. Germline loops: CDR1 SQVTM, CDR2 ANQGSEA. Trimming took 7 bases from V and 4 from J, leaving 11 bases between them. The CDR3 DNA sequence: TGCAGCGCCGGGACACAATACGAGCAGTACTTC. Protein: CSAGTQYEQYF.

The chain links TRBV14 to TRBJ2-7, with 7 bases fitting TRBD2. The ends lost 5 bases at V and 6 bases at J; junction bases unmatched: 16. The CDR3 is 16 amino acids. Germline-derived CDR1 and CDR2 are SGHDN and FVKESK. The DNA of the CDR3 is TGTGCCAGCAGCGAAAGGGTCTCGGGAGGTCTCGGCGAGCAGTACTTC. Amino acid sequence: CASSERVSGGLGEQYF.

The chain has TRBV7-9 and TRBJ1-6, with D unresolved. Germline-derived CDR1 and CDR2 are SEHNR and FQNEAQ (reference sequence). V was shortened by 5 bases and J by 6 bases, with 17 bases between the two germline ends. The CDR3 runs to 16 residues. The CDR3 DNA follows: TGTGCCAGCAGCGGAGGGAGGGTTTCAATTAATTCACCCCTCCACTTT. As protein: CASSGGRVSINSPLHF.

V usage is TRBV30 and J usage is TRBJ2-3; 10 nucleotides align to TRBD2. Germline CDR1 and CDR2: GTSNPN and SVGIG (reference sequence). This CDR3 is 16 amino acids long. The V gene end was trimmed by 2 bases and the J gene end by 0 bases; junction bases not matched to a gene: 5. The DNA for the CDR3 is TGTGCCTGGAGTAGCGGGGGGGCCTATAGCACAGATACGCAGTATTTT. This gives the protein CAWSSGGAYSTDTQYF.

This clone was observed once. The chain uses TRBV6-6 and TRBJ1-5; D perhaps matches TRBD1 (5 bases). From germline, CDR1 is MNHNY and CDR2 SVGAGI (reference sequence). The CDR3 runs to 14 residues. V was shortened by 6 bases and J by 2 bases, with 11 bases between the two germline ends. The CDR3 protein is CASSGGVGNQPQHF. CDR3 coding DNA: TGTGCCAGCAGCGGAGGGGTTGGCAATCAGCCCCAGCATTTT.

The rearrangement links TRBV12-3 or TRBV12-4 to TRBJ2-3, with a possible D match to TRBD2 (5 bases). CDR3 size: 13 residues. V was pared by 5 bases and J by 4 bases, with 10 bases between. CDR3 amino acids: CASSNEGADTQYF. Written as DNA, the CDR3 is TGTGCCAGCAGTAATGAGGGTGCAGATACGCAGTATTTT.

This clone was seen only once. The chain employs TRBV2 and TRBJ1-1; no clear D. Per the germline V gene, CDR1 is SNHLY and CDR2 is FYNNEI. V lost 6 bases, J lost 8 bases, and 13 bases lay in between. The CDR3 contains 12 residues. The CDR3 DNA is TGTGCCAGCAGCGGACGAGGTGGGGAAGCTTTCTTT. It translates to CASSGRGGEAFF.